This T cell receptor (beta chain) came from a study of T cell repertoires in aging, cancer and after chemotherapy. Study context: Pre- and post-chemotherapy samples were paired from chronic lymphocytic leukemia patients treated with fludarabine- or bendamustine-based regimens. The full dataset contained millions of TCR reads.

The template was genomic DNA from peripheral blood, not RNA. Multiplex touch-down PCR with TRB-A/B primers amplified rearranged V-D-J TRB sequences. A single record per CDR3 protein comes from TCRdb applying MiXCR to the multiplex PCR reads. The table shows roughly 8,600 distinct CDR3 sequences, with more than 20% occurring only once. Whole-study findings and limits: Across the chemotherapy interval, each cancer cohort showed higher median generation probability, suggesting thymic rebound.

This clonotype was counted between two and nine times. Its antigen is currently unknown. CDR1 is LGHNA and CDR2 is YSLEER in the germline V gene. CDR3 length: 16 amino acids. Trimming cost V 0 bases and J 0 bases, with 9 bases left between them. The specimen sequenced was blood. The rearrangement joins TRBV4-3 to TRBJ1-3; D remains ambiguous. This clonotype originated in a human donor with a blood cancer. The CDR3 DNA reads TGCGCCAGCAGCCAAGATTTGGTGAGCTCTGGAAACACCATATATTTT. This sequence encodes CASSQDLVSSGNTIYF.